The 14 T cell receptor beta chains in this list originate from one sample, sequenced in a study of blood T cell repertoires in COVID-19. Sequenced by immunoSEQ multiplex PCR; TCRdb stores in-frame clones only, minus some. Among over 250,000 clones listed, 89% were seen once. The sequenced sample consisted of peripheral blood. The receptors come from a man aged 45-65 years with acute or convalescent COVID-19.

This chain joins TRBV19 and TRBJ2-7; possibly TRBD1 for D (5 bases). CDR1 is LNHDA and CDR2 is SQIVND in the germline V gene (reference sequence). The CDR3 has 14 amino acids. Deletions cut 3 bases from V and 3 bases from J, with 12 bases between. CDR3 coding DNA: TGTGCCAGTAGTATGTTCGTGGGGCTCTACGAGCAGTACTTC. It is translated as CASSMFVGLYEQYF.

The sample holds one count of this clone. This chain connects TRBV2 to TRBJ1-5, with D unclear. V was pared by 3 bases and J by 1 base, with 10 bases between. The germline CDR1 and CDR2 sequences are SNHLY and FYNNEI. The CDR3 is 15 amino acids. CDR3 bases: TGTGCCAGCAGTGAGAGAGGGCTGAGCAATCAGCCCCAGCATTTT. Protein sequence: CASSERGLSNQPQHF.

The V gene is TRBV11-3, the J gene TRBJ2-1; TRBD1 aligns across 7 bases. The V gene end was trimmed by 6 bases and the J gene end by 7 bases; junction bases not matched to a gene: 3. The germline CDR1 and CDR2 sequences are SGHNT and YENEEA. This CDR3 contains 12 residues. The CDR3 DNA reads TGTGCCAGCAGTTCCAGGGGGAATGAGCAGTTCTTC. Translated: CASSSRGNEQFF.

This sequence joins TRBV11-2 and TRBJ2-4, with D perhaps TRBD1 (6 bases). Germline V gene data show CDR1 as SGHAT and CDR2 as FQNNGV. Trimming took off 4 bases at V and 8 bases at J, with 6 bases between the two ends. CDR3 length equals 11 residues. The CDR3: CASSYRDIQYF. The DNA for the CDR3 is TGTGCCAGCAGCTACAGGGACATTCAGTACTTC.

This clone was seen once. V is TRBV6-5 and J is TRBJ1-6, with a possible D match to TRBD1 (5 bases). The CDR3 sequence is 14 residues long. Germline V gene lookup returns CDR1 MNHEY and CDR2 SVGAGI. V was shortened by 6 bases and J by 8 bases, with 14 bases between the two germline ends. Written as DNA, the CDR3 is TGTGCCAGCAGGCGCCCGGGGGGAGATTCACCCCTCCACTTT. Translated, it gives CASRRPGGDSPLHF.

This sequence joins TRBV5-5 and TRBJ1-1, with D hard to call. Trimming cost V 4 bases and J 0 bases, with 13 bases left between them. This CDR3 spans 15 amino acids. CDR1 and CDR2 (germline): SGHKS, YYEKEE (reference sequence). CDR3 sequence reads: CASSQTGNLNTEAFF. In DNA form, the CDR3 reads TGTGCCAGCAGCCAGACGGGGAACTTGAACACTGAAGCTTTCTTT.

The V call is TRBV10-3, the J call TRBJ2-3, with 10 bases aligning to TRBD2. With 10 bases clipped from V and 3 bases from J, the junction kept 7 bases outside the gene matches. Germline V gives CDR1 ENHRY, CDR2 SYGVKD. This CDR3 spans 14 amino acids. CDR3 bases: TGTGCCAGTAGCGGGGGGCCCGATACAGATACGCAGTATTTT. This codes for CASSGGPDTDTQYF.

This chain connects TRBV7-9 to TRBJ1-4, with 11 positions matching TRBD1. The V segment lost 5 bases and the J segment 8 bases; nucleotides outside the gene matches: 4. The germline CDR1 and CDR2 sequences are SEHNR and FQNEAQ (reference sequence). The CDR3 contains 14 residues. The CDR3 nucleotides are TGTGCCAGCAGCCCCGGGACAGGGGGGGAAAAACTGTTTTTT. This gives the protein CASSPGTGGEKLFF.

Of note for this clone: The same CDR3 arises from other DNA sequences in this sample as well. The gene calls are TRBV3-1 (or the pseudogene TRBV3-2) and TRBJ2-7, with TRBD1 matching 7 bases. V dropped 4 bases and J dropped 3; count of bases not matched to a gene: 3. This CDR3 is 13 amino acids long. Germline CDR1 LGHDT, CDR2 YNNKEL (reference sequence). The CDR3 spells CASSPRQGYEQYF. The CDR3 nucleotides read TGTGCCAGCAGCCCGCGACAGGGCTACGAGCAGTACTTC.

This clone was detected only once. The J gene is TRBJ1-1, the V gene TRBV15, with unresolved D. With 0 bases removed from V and 5 bases from J, the gap between germline ends came to 13 bases. Germline lookup yields CDR1 LNHNV and CDR2 YYDKDF (reference sequence). This CDR3 is built from 15 residues. In DNA form, the CDR3 reads TGTGCCACCAGCAGAGATATAAGTTATCAGACTGAAGCTTTCTTT. It encodes CATSRDISYQTEAFF.

The chain links TRBV14 to TRBJ2-3, with 9 positions matching TRBD1. The CDR3 has 17 residues. CDR1 is SGHDN and CDR2 is FVKESK in the germline V gene. Germline trimming cut 1 base from V and 7 bases from J; bases unmatched to any gene: 12. In DNA, the CDR3 is TGTGCCAGCAGCCAAGGGGAGGGGACAGGGATGTTGAATACGCAGTATTTT. Protein: CASSQGEGTGMLNTQYF.

This sequence joins TRBV4-1 and TRBJ1-6; the match to TRBD1 covers 8 bases. The CDR3 loop spans 15 amino acids. Germline V CDR1 and CDR2: MGHRA, YSYEKL. The V gene end was trimmed by 5 bases and the J gene end by 5 bases; junction bases not matched to a gene: 5. For the CDR3, the DNA is TGCGCCAGCAGCAGGGGACAGGCCAATAATTCACCCCTCCACTTT. This translates into CASSRGQANNSPLHF.

J is TRBJ1-4 and V is TRBV29-1, with 8 bases lining up with TRBD1. The trim removed 7 bases at V and 8 bases at J, leaving 12 bases unmatched. CDR1 SQVTM and CDR2 ANQGSEA come from the germline V gene. The length of the CDR3 is 14 residues. CDR3 loop: CSGWYTGGEEKLFF. The CDR3 DNA reads TGCAGCGGCTGGTATACAGGGGGGGAAGAAAAACTGTTTTTT.

The chain joins TRBV5-1 to TRBJ1-1, with 12 bases matching TRBD1. The CDR3 runs 16 residues. V trimming: 5 bases; J trimming: 8 bases; junction bases outside the gene matches: 13. Germline CDR1 SGHRS, CDR2 YFSETQ. The CDR3 DNA follows: TGCGCCAGCAGTTTGCCGGGACAGGGGGCGTCAGGGGAAGCTTTCTTT. This codes for CASSLPGQGASGEAFF.